This T cell receptor beta chain appears in the sequencing data of a study of technical replicates of blood from a few donors. The method was immunoSEQ multiplex PCR; TCRdb's version includes in-frame clones alone and lacks a portion of them. The sample has about 61,000 clones, about 87% seen once. The CDR3 covers 20 residues. V usage is TRBV12-2 and J usage is TRBJ2-5; no check of the table's D call, TRBD1, against the DNA was made. TRBV12-2 is recorded as a pseudogene. This clonotype originated in a human donor in good health. Some clones in this sample may be carry-over from other donors' samples. The sequenced sample was PBMCs. Here the CDR3 reads CASRLVLADRGIIGEETQYF. Written as DNA, the CDR3 is TGTGCAAGTCGCTTAGTCCTCGCTGACAGGGGGATTATTGGGGAAGAGACCCAGTACTTC.